This is a list of T cell receptor beta chains from one sample in a study of identical twins. TCRdb recomputed calls from the 5' RACE reads with MiXCR, one row per CDR3 protein. The data show 400,000 or so distinct CDR3 sequences, approximately 8.8% seen once. The sample comprised naive T cells sorted from blood. These receptor sequences come from a woman in her fifties or sixties in good health. Both conserved end residues are part of each CDR3. D genes are given only for firm matches. Rows give clone size only sometimes, using once, few, many, or a class for an expanded clone.

d_call clone_size j_call v_call cdr3_nt cdr3_aa
NA few TRBJ2-2 TRBV6-1 TGTGCCAGCAGTGGGGGGGACCCCACCGGGGAGCTGTTTTTT CASSGGDPTGELFF
NA NA TRBJ1-1 TRBV5-1 TGCGCCAGCAGCTTCGGCAGGGGAGTGGCGGACACTGAAGCTTTCTTT CASSFGRGVADTEAFF
NA few TRBJ1-1 TRBV6-1 TGTGCCAGCAGGGTGGTAAGGGGGAACACTGAAGCTTTCTTT CASRVVRGNTEAFF
NA many TRBJ1-6 TRBV2 TGTGCCAGCAGGGCTAATTCACCCCTCCACTTT CASRANSPLHF
NA many TRBJ2-5 TRBV11-2 TGTGCCAGCAGCTTATACGGGCTGGGGGAAAGAGAAGAGACCCAGTACTTC CASSLYGLGEREETQYF
TRBD1 NA TRBJ1-5 TRBV5-5 TGTGCCAGCAGCCCCGGGACAGGAATATTGGTTTATAGCAATCAGCCCCAGCATTTT CASSPGTGILVYSNQPQHF
TRBD2 many TRBJ2-1 TRBV11-2 TGTGCCAGCAGCTACTATTCCTATCCCGGACTAGCGGGAGGATACAATGAGCAGTTCTTC CASSYYSYPGLAGGYNEQFF
NA NA TRBJ2-5 TRBV2 TGTGCCAGGACGGGTATCGACCAAGAGACCCAGTACTTC CARTGIDQETQYF
TRBD2 many TRBJ2-2 TRBV30 TGTGCCTGGTCGGGACTAGGACTCCCCGGGGAGCTGTTTTTT CAWSGLGLPGELFF
NA few TRBJ1-5 TRBV24-1 TGTGCCACCAGTGACCCCCGGGGGAAGAATCAGCCCCAGCATTTT CATSDPRGKNQPQHF
NA many TRBJ2-2 TRBV7-9 TGTGCCAGGGATGACCGCCCCTCCGCGAACACCGGGGAGCTGTTTTTT CARDDRPSANTGELFF
NA many TRBJ2-1 TRBV29-1 TGCAGCCGTGGAGAGCGGAAGGTCTACAATGAGCAGTTCTTC CSRGERKVYNEQFF
TRBD1 NA TRBJ1-1 TRBV20-1 TGCAGTGCTAGAGATCCAGGGGGCACTGAAGCTTTCTTT CSARDPGGTEAFF
TRBD2 NA TRBJ2-4 TRBV3-1 TGTGCCAGCAGCTATCGAGCGGGAGAGTCCAAAAACATTCAGTACTTC CASSYRAGESKNIQYF
TRBD1 many TRBJ1-5 TRBV5-1 TGCGCCAGCAGCAAGACAGGGGATGATCAGCCCCAGCATTTT CASSKTGDDQPQHF
NA many TRBJ1-1 TRBV5-1 TGCGCCAGCAGCTTGGGGTGGGGTGGAGGTACTGAAGCTTTCTTT CASSLGWGGGTEAFF
NA NA TRBJ2-7 TRBV12-3/TRBV12-4 TGTGCCAGCAGTCCGCGAGACAAATTCTCCTACGAGCAGTACTTC CASSPRDKFSYEQYF
TRBD1 NA TRBJ2-3 TRBV9 TGTGCCAGCAGCACACAGGGGGCCCCCACAGATACGCAGTATTTT CASSTQGAPTDTQYF
TRBD2 few TRBJ2-1 TRBV5-1 TGCGCCAGCAGCTTAGCGGGAGGGCTTGATGAGCAGTTCTTC CASSLAGGLDEQFF
TRBD1 NA TRBJ2-5 TRBV7-2 TGTGCCAGCAGCAACATAGGGGCAGGGGGACGCCAAGAGACCCAGTACTTC CASSNIGAGGRQETQYF
NA many TRBJ2-7 TRBV12-3/TRBV12-4 TGTGCCACCGCCAAACAGGGCTCAACCTACGAGCAGTACTTC CATAKQGSTYEQYF
NA many TRBJ2-3 TRBV29-1 TGCAGCGTTTTCACAGATACGCAGTATTTT CSVFTDTQYF
NA few TRBJ1-5 TRBV4-1 TGCGCCAGCAGCCCCGTGGGTGAGGGGCTTAGGCAGCCCCAGCATTTT CASSPVGEGLRQPQHF
NA many TRBJ2-3 TRBV12-3/TRBV12-4 TGTGCCAGCCCGCCGGCCGGCCGCACAGATACGCAGTATTTT CASPPAGRTDTQYF
NA many TRBJ2-3 TRBV12-3/TRBV12-4 TGTGCCAGCAGTTTGATCAGGAGGGATACGCAGTATTTT CASSLIRRDTQYF
TRBD2 many TRBJ2-2 TRBV7-7 TGTGCCAGCAGCCCAGCAGCGGGAGGCTACACCGGGGAGCTGTTTTTT CASSPAAGGYTGELFF
NA few TRBJ1-1 TRBV5-1 TGCGCCAGCAGCAAACAGGGAGGGACTGAAGCTTTCTTT CASSKQGGTEAFF
NA few TRBJ1-5 TRBV20-1 TGCAGTGCTAGTCCCCCTCCTAACACCCTAAATCAGCCCCAGCATTTT CSASPPPNTLNQPQHF
TRBD1 many TRBJ2-2 TRBV12-3/TRBV12-4 TGTGCCAGCAATCCGGGACAGGGAGGGACCGGGGAGCTGTTTTTT CASNPGQGGTGELFF